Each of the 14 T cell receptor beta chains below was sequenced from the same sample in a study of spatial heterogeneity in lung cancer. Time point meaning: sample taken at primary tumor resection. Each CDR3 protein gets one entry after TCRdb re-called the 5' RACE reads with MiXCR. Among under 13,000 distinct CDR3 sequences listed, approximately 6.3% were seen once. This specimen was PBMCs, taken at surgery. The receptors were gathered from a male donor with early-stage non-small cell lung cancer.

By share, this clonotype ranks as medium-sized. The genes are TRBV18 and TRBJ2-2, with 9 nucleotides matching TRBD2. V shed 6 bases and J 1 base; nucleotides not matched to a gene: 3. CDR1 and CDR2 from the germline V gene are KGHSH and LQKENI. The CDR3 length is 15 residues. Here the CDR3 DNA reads TGTGCCAGCTCGATGACTAGCGGGAACACCGGGGAGCTGTTTTTT. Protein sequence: CASSMTSGNTGELFF.

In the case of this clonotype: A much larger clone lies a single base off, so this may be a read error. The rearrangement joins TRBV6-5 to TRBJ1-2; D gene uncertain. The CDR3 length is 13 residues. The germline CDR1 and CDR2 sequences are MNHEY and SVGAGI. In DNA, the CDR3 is TGTGCCAGCACTTTAGAGGTTAACTATAGCTACACCTTC. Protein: CASTLEVNYSYTF.

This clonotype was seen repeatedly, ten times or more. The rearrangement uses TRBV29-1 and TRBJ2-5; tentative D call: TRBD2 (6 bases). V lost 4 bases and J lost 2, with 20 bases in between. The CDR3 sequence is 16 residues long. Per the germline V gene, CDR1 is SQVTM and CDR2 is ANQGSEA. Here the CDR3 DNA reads TGCAGCGTTGGGGGAGGCGCAGCGGGTAGACAAGAGACCCAGTACTTC. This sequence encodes CSVGGGAAGRQETQYF.

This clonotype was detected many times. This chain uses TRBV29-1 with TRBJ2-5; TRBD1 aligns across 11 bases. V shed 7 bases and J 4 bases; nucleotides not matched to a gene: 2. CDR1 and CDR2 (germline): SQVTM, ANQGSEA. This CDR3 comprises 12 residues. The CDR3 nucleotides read TGCAGCGGGGACAGGGGGGGAGAGACCCAGTACTTC. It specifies CSGDRGGETQYF.

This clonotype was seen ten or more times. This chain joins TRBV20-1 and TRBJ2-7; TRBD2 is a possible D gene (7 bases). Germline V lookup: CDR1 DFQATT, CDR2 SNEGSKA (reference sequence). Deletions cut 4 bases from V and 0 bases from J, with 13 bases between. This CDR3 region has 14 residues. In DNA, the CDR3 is TGCAGTGCTACTTACCGGGGGGCCTCCTACGAGCAGTACTTC. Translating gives CSATYRGASYEQYF.

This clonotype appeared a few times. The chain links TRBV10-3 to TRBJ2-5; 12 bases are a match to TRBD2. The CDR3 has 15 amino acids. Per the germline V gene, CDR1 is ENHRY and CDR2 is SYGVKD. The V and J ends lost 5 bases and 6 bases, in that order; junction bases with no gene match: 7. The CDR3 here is CAISLGLAGIQTQYF. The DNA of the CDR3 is TGTGCCATCAGTCTCGGACTAGCGGGAATTCAGACCCAGTACTTC.

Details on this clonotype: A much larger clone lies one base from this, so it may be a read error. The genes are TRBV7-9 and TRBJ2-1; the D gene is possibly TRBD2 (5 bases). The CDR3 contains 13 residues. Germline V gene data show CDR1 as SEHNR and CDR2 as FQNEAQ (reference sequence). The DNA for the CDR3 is TGTGTCAGCAGCCCAGGACTTGTGGATGAGCAGTTCTTC. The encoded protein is CVSSPGLVDEQFF.

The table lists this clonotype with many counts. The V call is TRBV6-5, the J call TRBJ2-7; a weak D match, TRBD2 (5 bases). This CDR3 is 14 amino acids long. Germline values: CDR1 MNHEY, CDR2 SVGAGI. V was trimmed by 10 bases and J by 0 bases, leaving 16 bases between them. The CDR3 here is CATHPHGDSYEQYF. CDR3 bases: TGTGCCACCCATCCCCACGGGGACTCCTACGAGCAGTACTTC.

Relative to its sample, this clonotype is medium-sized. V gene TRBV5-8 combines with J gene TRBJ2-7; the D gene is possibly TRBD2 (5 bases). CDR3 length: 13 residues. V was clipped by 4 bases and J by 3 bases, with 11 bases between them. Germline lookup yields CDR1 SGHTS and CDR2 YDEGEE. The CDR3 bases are TGTGCCAGCAGCCGTTCCGAGGGCTACGAGCAGTACTTC. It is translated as CASSRSEGYEQYF.

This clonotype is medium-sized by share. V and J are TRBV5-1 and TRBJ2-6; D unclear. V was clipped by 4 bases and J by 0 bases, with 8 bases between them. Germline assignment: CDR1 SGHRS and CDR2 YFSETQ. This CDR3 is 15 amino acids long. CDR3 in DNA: TGCGCCAGCAGCCCAGCCAGCTCTGGGGCCAACGTCCTGACTTTC. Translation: CASSPASSGANVLTF.

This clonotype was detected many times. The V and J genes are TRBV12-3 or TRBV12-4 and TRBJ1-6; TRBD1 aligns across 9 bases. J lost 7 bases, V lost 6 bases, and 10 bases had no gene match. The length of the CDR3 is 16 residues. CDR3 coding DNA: TGTGCCAGCAGATCGACAGGGGGTGAGGTGAATTCACCCCTCCACTTT. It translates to CASRSTGGEVNSPLHF.

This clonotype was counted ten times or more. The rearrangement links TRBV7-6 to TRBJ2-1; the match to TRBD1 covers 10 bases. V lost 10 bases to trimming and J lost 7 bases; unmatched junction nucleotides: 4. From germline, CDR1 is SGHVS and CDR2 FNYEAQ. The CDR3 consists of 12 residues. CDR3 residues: CATRDRGNEQFF. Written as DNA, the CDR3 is TGTGCCACCCGGGACAGGGGAAATGAGCAGTTCTTC.

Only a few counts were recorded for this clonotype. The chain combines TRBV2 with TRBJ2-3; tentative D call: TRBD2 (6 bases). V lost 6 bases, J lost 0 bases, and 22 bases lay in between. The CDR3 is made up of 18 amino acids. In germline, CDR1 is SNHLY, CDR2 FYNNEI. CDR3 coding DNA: TGTGCCAGCAGACCCTTCCGAACGGGAGCGGCTAGCACAGATACGCAGTATTTT. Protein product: CASRPFRTGAASTDTQYF.

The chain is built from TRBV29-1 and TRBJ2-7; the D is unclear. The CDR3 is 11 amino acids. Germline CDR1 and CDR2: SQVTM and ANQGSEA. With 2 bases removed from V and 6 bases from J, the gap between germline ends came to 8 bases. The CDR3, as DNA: TGCAGCGTTGAAACTTACTCCGAGCAGTACTTC. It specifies CSVETYSEQYF.